This TCR beta chain was retrieved from a study of regulatory T cells in long-lasting Graves disease. Study-wide points: Favored usage of TRBV28, TRBJ1-2 and TRBJ2-5 was recorded in persistent disease. Fewer public clonotypes were shared by new patients (about 940) than by persistent patients (about 2,800).

Specified time point: newly diagnosed GD, antithyroid drugs for less than 3 months. After RNA was extracted from PBMCs, the TCR library was made from it. The V gene end was trimmed by 4 bases and the J gene end by 1 base; junction bases not matched to a gene: 6. This CDR3 is 17 amino acids long. The germline V gene has CDR1 KGHDR and CDR2 SFDVKD. Notes on this clonotype: No antigen is known for it.

The authors built TCR beta libraries using iRepertoire HTBI primers and Arm-PCR of CDR3 regions. TCRdb used MiXCR to reprocess the multiplex PCR reads, holding one entry per CDR3 protein. The sample comprises 500,000 or so distinct CDR3 sequences, around 15% of which are singletons, and 9% to 15% rests with the top ten. This sample also belongs to another study, concerning T cells in Graves' hyperthyroidism and ophthalmopathy. From that study: A patient was excluded if there was uncontrolled infection, other autoimmune disease, pregnancy or lactation.

The sample consisted of peripheral blood mononuclear cells (PBMCs), taken at new diagnosis, from a patient treated with antithyroid drugs. This TCR was recovered from a man aged 35-49 years with Graves disease. This chain links TRBV24-1 with TRBJ2-2, with TRBD1 identical over 9 bases. CDR3 sequence reads: CATSDRRTGVNTGELFF. The CDR3 DNA reads TGTGCCACCAGTGACCGACGGACAGGGGTGAACACCGGGGAGCTGTTTTTT.